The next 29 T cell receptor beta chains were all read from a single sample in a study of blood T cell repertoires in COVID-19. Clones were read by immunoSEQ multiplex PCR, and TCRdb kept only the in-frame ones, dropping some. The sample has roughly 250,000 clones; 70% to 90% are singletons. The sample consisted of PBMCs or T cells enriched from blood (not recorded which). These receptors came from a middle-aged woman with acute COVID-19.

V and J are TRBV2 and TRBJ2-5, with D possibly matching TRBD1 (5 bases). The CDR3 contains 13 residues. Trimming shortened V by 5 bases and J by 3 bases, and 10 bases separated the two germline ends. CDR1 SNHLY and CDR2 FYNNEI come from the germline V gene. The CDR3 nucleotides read TGTGCCAGCAGTCTCGACAGAAAAGAGACCCAGTACTTC. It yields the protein CASSLDRKETQYF.

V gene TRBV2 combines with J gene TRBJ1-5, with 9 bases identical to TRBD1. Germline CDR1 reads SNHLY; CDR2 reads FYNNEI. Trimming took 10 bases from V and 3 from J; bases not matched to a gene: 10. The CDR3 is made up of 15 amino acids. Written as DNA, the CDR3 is TGTGCCACTTCCGGGACAGGGACCTTCAATCAGCCCCAGCATTTT. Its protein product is CATSGTGTFNQPQHF.

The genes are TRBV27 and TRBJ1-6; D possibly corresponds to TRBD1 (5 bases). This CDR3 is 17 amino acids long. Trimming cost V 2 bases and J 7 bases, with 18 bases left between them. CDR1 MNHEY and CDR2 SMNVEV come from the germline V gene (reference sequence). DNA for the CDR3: TGTGCCAGCAGTTTACCGCGGCTGGGGGGAGGGAATTCACCCCTCCACTTT. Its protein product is CASSLPRLGGGNSPLHF.

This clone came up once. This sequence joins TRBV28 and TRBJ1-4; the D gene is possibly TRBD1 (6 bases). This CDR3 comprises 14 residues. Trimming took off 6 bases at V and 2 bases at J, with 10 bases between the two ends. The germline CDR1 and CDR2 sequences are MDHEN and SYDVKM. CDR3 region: CASRETGTNEKLFF. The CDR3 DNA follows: TGTGCCAGCAGGGAAACAGGGACTAATGAAAAACTGTTTTTT.

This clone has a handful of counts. CDR3 amino acids: CASTRPTGYRVPLHF. Written as DNA, the CDR3 is TGTGCCAGCACCCGCCCTACAGGGTATCGGGTCCCCCTCCACTTT. The gene calls are TRBV27 and TRBJ1-6; D is perhaps TRBD1 (6 bases). Trimming left V 7 bases short and J 13 bases short, with 23 bases between. The CDR3 consists of 15 residues. Germline V gene lookup returns CDR1 MNHEY and CDR2 SMNVEV (reference sequence).

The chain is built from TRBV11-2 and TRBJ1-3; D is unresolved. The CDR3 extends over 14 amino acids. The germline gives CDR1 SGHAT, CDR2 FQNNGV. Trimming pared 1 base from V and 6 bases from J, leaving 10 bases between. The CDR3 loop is CASSLGLAQNTIYF. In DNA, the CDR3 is TGTGCCAGCAGCTTAGGTCTCGCACAAAACACCATATATTTT.

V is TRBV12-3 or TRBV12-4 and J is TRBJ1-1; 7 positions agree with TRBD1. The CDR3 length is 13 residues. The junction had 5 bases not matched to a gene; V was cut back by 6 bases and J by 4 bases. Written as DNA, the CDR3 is TGTGCCAGCAGCACGACAGGGCCCACTGAAGCTTTCTTT. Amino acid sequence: CASSTTGPTEAFF.

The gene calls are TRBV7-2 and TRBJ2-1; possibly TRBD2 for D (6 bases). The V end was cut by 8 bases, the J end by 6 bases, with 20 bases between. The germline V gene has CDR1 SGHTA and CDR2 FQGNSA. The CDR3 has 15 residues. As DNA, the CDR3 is TGTGCCAGCTCCAAAGCGGTACTAGCACGCAATGAGCAGTTCTTC. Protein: CASSKAVLARNEQFF.

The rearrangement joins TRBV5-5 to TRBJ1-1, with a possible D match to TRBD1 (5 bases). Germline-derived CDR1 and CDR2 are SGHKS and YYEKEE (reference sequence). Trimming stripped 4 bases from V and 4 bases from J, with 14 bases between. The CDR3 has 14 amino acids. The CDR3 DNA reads TGTGCCAGCAGCCCCTGGGGGGGGATCACTGAAGCTTTCTTT. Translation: CASSPWGGITEAFF. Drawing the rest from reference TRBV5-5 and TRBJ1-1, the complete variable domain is DAGVTQSPTHLIKTRGQQVTLRCSPISGHKSVSWYQQVLGQGPQFIFQYYEKEERGRGNFPDRFSARQFPNYSSELNVNALLLGDSALYLCASSPWGGITEAFFGQGTRLTVV.

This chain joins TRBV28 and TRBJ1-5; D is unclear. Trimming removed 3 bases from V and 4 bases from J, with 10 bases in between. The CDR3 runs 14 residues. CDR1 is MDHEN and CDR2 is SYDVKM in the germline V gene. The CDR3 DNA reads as TGTGCCAGCAGTTTGGGCAGAGCTAATCAGCCCCAGCATTTT. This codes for CASSLGRANQPQHF.

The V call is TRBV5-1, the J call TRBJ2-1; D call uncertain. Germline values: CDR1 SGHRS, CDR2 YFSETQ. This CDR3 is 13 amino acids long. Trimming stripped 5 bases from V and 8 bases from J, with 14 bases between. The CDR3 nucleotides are TGCGCCAGCAGGCTAGGCTACGGCGATGAGCAGTTCTTC. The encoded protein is CASRLGYGDEQFF.

The CDR3 DNA sequence: TGTGCCAGCAGCGTAGCACTAGCGGAAGAGACCCAGTACTTC. Its translation: CASSVALAEETQYF. This chain uses TRBV9 with TRBJ2-5; 8 nucleotides align to TRBD2. Germline V gene sequence: CDR1 SGDLS, CDR2 YYNGEE. J gave up 3 bases and V 0 bases, and 1 base lay outside the gene matches. The CDR3 is made up of 14 amino acids.

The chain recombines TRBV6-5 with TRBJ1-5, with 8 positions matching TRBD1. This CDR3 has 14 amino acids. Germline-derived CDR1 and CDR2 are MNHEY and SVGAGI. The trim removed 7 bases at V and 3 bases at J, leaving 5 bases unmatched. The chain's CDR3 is CASTPTGVNQPQHF. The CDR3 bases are TGTGCCAGCACTCCGACAGGGGTCAATCAGCCCCAGCATTTT.

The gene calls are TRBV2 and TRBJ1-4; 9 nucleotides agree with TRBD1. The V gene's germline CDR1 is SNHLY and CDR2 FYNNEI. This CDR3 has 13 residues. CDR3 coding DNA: TGTGCAGATGCACAGGGGGCGGGTGAAAAACTGTTTTTT. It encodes CADAQGAGEKLFF.

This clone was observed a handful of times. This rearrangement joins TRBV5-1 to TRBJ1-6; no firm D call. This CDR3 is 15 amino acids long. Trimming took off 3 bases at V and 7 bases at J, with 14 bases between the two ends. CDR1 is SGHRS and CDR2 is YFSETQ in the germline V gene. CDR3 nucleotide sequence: TGCGCCAGCAGCTCAACCGGGAGCCAAAATTCACCCCTCCACTTT. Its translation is CASSSTGSQNSPLHF.

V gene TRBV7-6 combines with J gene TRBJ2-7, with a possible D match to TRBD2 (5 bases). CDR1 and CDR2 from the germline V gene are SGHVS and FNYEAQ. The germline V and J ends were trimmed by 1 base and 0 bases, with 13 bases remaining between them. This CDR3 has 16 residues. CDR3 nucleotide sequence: TGTGCCAGCAGCTTAGAAAGGCCAGGACTCTCCTACGAGCAGTACTTC. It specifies CASSLERPGLSYEQYF.

The CDR3 sequence is CASSPRGTGFNSPLHF. CDR3 nucleotides: TGTGCCAGCAGCCCAAGAGGGACAGGATTTAATTCACCCCTCCACTTT. The V and J genes are TRBV9 and TRBJ1-6; 8 bases map to TRBD1. CDR1 is SGDLS, CDR2 YYNGEE, per germline. The CDR3 runs to 16 residues. V shed 4 bases, J shed 6 bases, and the junction held 9 bases outside the gene matches. Full variable domain (remainder filled in from reference TRBV9 and TRBJ1-6): DSGVTQTPKHLITATGQRVTLRCSPRSGDLSVYWYQQSLDQGLQFLIQYYNGEERAKGNILERFSAQQFPDLHSELNLSSLELGDSALYFCASSPRGTGFNSPLHFGNGTRLTVT.

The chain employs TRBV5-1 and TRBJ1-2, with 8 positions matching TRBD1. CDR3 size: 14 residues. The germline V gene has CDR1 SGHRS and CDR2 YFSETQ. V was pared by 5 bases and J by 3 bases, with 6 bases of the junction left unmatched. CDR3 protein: CASSSGQGDYGYTF. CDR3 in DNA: TGCGCCAGCAGTTCTGGACAGGGCGACTATGGCTACACCTTC.

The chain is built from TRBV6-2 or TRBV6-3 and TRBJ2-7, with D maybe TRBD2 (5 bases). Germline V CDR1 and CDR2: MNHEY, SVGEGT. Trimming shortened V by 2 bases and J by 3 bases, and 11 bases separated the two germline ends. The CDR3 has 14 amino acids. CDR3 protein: CASSYNGINYEQYV. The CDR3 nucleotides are TGTGCCAGCAGTTACAACGGGATAAACTACGAGCAGTACGTC.

The CDR3 spells CASSFWGGGYNEQFF. CDR3 in DNA: TGTGCCAGCAGCTTTTGGGGCGGGGGCTACAATGAGCAGTTCTTC. The rearrangement uses TRBV7-3 and TRBJ2-1; TRBD2 aligns across 7 bases. The CDR3 sequence is 15 residues long. V shed 3 bases and J 3 bases; nucleotides not matched to a gene: 5. Germline CDR1 is SGHTA and CDR2 is FQGTGA.

DNA of the CDR3: TGTGCCAGTAGCCCAACGGGACAGGGGGCAGGTGGCTACACCTTC. Translation: CASSPTGQGAGGYTF. This rearrangement joins TRBV19 to TRBJ1-2, with TRBD1 matching 12 bases. The V gene end was trimmed by 6 bases and the J gene end by 7 bases; junction bases not matched to a gene: 9. The CDR3 runs 15 residues. Germline V gene sequence: CDR1 LNHDA, CDR2 SQIVND (reference sequence).

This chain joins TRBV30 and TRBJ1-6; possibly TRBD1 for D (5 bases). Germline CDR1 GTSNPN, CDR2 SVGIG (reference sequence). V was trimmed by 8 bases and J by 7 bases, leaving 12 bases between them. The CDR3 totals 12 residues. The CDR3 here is CAVRQSNSPLHF. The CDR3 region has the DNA TGTGCCGTGAGACAGTCAAATTCACCCCTCCACTTT.

The CDR3 reads CASSLLLSYEQYF. The CDR3 DNA follows: TGTGCCAGCAGCCTCCTTCTCTCCTACGAGCAGTACTTC. The V and J genes are TRBV11-1 and TRBJ2-7, with D unclear. The V and J ends lost 5 bases and 0 bases respectively, with 8 bases between them. The CDR3 runs 13 residues. Germline CDR1 SGHAT, CDR2 FQDESV (reference sequence).

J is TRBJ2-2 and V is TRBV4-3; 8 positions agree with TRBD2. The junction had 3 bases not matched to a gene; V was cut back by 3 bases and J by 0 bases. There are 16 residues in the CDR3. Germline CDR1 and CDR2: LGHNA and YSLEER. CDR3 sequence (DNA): TGCGCCAGCAGCCAGTTGACTAGCGCGAACACCGGGGAGCTGTTTTTT. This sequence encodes CASSQLTSANTGELFF.

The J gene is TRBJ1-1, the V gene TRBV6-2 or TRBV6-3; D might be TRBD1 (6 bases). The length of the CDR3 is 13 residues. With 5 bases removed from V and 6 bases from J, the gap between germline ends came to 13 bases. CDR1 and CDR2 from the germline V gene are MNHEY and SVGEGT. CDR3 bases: TGTGCCAGCAGTCAGCCAGGGGCTGCTGAAGCTTTCTTT. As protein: CASSQPGAAEAFF.

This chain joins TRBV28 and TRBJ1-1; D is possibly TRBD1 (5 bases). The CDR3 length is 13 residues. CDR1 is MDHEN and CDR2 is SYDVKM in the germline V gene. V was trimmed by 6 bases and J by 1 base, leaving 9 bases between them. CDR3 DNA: TGTGCCAGCAGCCGACAGCCGAACACTGAAGCTTTCTTT. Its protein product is CASSRQPNTEAFF.

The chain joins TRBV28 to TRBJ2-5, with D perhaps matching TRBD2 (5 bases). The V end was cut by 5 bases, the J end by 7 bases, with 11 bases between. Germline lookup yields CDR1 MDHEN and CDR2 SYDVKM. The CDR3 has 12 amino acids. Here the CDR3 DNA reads TGTGCCAGCAGTCAGGCGGCGGGGACCCAGTACTTC. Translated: CASSQAAGTQYF.

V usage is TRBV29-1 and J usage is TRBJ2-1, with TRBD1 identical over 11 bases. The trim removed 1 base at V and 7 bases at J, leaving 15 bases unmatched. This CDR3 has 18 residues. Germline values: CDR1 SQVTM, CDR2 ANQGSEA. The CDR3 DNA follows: TGCAGCGTTGAAGGCTTTGGGGGTGGACAGGGGGCCTCAAATGAGCAGTTCTTC. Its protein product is CSVEGFGGGQGASNEQFF.

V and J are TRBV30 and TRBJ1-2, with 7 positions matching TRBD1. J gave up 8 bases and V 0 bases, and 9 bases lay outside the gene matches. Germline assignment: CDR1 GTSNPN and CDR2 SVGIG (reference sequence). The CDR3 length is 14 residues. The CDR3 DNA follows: TGTGCCTGGAGTGTACCCGAGACAGGGTACGGCTACACCTTC. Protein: CAWSVPETGYGYTF.